The text below deals with one TCR beta chain. The data were obtained in a study of blood T cell repertoires in COVID-19. Overall study context: The study drew acute and convalescent COVID-19 samples from the United States, Italy and Spain. Nucleic acid was either cDNA or gDNA, and it came from T cells, B-cell-depleted T cells, or PBMCs.

This CDR3 has 12 amino acids. Germline-derived CDR1 and CDR2 are PRHDT and FYEKMQ (reference sequence). V dropped 5 bases and J dropped 6 bases, with 8 bases sitting between them. Under the authors' procedure: Counts of nucleated cells, estimated from reference gene primer amplification, were obtained. The table came from immunoSEQ multiplex PCR; TCRdb's copy has only in-frame clones and leaves some out. V, J and clone size are those of that table, while D and trimming were read from the DNA. Here the sample spans approximately 200,000 clones, around 81% being singletons. This TCR was sampled from a woman aged 55-75 years with acute or convalescent COVID-19. The rearrangement joins TRBV13 to TRBJ1-5, with D perhaps matching TRBD1 (6 bases). The sample comprised peripheral blood. CDR3 region: CASSIRGQPQHF. CDR3 DNA: TGTGCCAGCAGCATCAGGGGTCAGCCCCAGCATTTT.